A selection of T cell receptor beta chains follows, all from one sample in a study of T cell repertoires in cytomegalovirus infection. These receptors have no known antigen. TCRdb recomputed calls from the reads with MiXCR, one row per CDR3 protein. The sample holds about 920,000 distinct CDR3 sequences, roughly a third seen once. The sequenced sample was cultured CD8+ T cells from PBMCs, obtained from culture after CMV antigen stimulation. Receptor source: a human donor in good health (CMV status not recorded). Some clones in this sample may be carry-over from other donors' samples. The CDR3 runs from the conserved cysteine through the conserved F or W. The D gene is left open where the match is weak. Clone sizes are given selectively: once, few, many, or a class where the clone is expanded.

V gene,J gene,D gene,clone size,CDR3 DNA,CDR3 protein
TRBV12-3/TRBV12-4,TRBJ1-6,TRBD1,few,TGTGCCAGCAGTCCAACGGGACAGGGGGGCTCACCCCTCCACTTT,CASSPTGQGGSPLHF
TRBV28,TRBJ2-2,TRBD1,.,TGTGCCAGCAGATGGGACAGGGGGCCTTTGACCGGGGAGCTGTTTTTT,CASRWDRGPLTGELFF
TRBV10-2,TRBJ2-3,.,few,TGCGCCAGCAGCGCCGGGGTCCCCACAGATACGCAGTATTTT,CASSAGVPTDTQYF
TRBV7-9,TRBJ1-2,.,few,TGTGCCAGCAGCCCTACAACGGATCCTAACTATGGCTACACCTTC,CASSPTTDPNYGYTF
TRBV28,TRBJ2-1,TRBD2,many,TGTGCCAGCAGTTTTGGGAGCGGGGCTCAGAATGAGCAGTTCTTC,CASSFGSGAQNEQFF
TRBV5-5,TRBJ2-1,.,.,TGTGCCAGCAGCTTTTTCCCGTCCCAGGGTTCCGGTGAGCAGTTCTTC,CASSFFPSQGSGEQFF
TRBV7-3,TRBJ1-1,.,many,TGTGCCAGCAGCTACTCCGCTGACGACCCCGAGGGGCGCTTCACTGAAGCTTTCTTT,CASSYSADDPEGRFTEAFF
TRBV7-9,TRBJ2-5,.,many,TGTGCCAGCAGCTCGAACCAATGGGAGACCCAGTACTTC,CASSSNQWETQYF
TRBV4-2,TRBJ2-1,.,.,TGTGCCAGCAGCCCCTCCACCTCCTACAATGAGCAGTTCTTC,CASSPSTSYNEQFF
TRBV6-6,TRBJ2-3,TRBD2,few,TGTGCCAGCAGTTACCAGCGGGGGTCCACAGATACGCAGTATTTT,CASSYQRGSTDTQYF
TRBV7-2,TRBJ2-3,.,.,TGTGCCAGCAGCTGGGGGCCCACAGATACGCAGTATTTT,CASSWGPTDTQYF
TRBV27,TRBJ2-3,.,.,TGTGCCAGCAGTGGCAGAACGACAGTCGCAGACCCAGATACGCAGTATTTT,CASSGRTTVADPDTQYF
TRBV6-1,TRBJ1-4,.,.,TGTGCCAGCAGTGAAGGGACAGAGGATGAAAAACTGTTTTTT,CASSEGTEDEKLFF
TRBV28,TRBJ1-1,.,.,TGTGCCAGCAGTTTGTTTAGACAGTTGAACACTGAAGCTTTCTTT,CASSLFRQLNTEAFF
TRBV19,TRBJ1-1,.,few,TGTGCCAGTAGTCCCCGAAGAGGGGGGAACACTGAAGCTTTCTTT,CASSPRRGGNTEAFF
TRBV6-1,TRBJ2-7,.,many,TGTGCCAGCAGTGAAATACGACAGGGAGGATACGAGCAGTACTTC,CASSEIRQGGYEQYF
TRBV7-8,TRBJ2-2,TRBD2,many,TGTGCCAGCAGCCCGTGGACTAGCGGGGGCTTCGGGGAGCTGTTTTTT,CASSPWTSGGFGELFF
TRBV27,TRBJ2-6,.,.,TGTGCCAGCAGTTTAATGCCTGGGGCCAACGTCCTGACTTTC,CASSLMPGANVLTF
TRBV6-2/TRBV6-3,TRBJ2-3,TRBD1,.,TGTGCCAGCAGTACGGGACAGGGAGAAGATACGCAGTATTTT,CASSTGQGEDTQYF
TRBV7-3,TRBJ2-3,.,.,TGTGCCAGCAGCCCCCGGGGTGATACTAGCACAGATACGCAGTATTTT,CASSPRGDTSTDTQYF
TRBV6-6,TRBJ1-5,.,.,TGTGCCAGCAGCCTCGGAGGGACCGGAGAGAATAGCAATCAGCCCCAGCATTTT,CASSLGGTGENSNQPQHF
TRBV15,TRBJ1-2,.,.,TGTGCCACCAGCAGAGAGGGCGGGGCCTATGGCTACACCTTC,CATSREGGAYGYTF
TRBV27,TRBJ1-2,.,.,TGTGCCAGCAGGTCCGACAGGCCGAAGTATGGCTACACCTTC,CASRSDRPKYGYTF
TRBV19,TRBJ1-1,.,few,TGTGCCAGTAGTATAGTCCGGCGGAACACTGAAGCTTTCTTT,CASSIVRRNTEAFF
TRBV9,TRBJ2-5,.,.,TGTGCCAGCAGCGTAGAGCCCCGAGACGGACAAGAGACCCAGTACTTC,CASSVEPRDGQETQYF
TRBV7-9,TRBJ2-7,.,many,TGTGCCAGCAGCTCTGGGGGCTCCTACGAGCAGTACTTC,CASSSGGSYEQYF
TRBV7-6,TRBJ2-5,.,few,TGTGCCAGCAGCCCTGTCGGGTCCCGGGGTCCAGAGACCCAGTACTTC,CASSPVGSRGPETQYF
TRBV7-9,TRBJ1-2,.,few,TGTGCCAGCAGCAAGGCGACTAACTATGGCTACACCTTC,CASSKATNYGYTF
TRBV7-9,TRBJ1-4,.,many,TGTGCCAGCAGCTTACTCGGGCGTAATGAAAAACTGTTTTTT,CASSLLGRNEKLFF
TRBV27,TRBJ2-1,TRBD2,few,TGTGCCAGCAGGGACGGGGGGTCCTACAATGAGCAGTTCTTC,CASRDGGSYNEQFF
TRBV29-1,TRBJ2-3,TRBD2,few,TGCAGCGCCGAAACTAGCGGGGTATTGACAGATACGCAGTATTTT,CSAETSGVLTDTQYF
TRBV5-1,TRBJ2-1,TRBD1,few,TGCGCCAGCAGCTCGACAGGGGGCGCCTTCAATGAGCAGTTCTTC,CASSSTGGAFNEQFF
TRBV27,TRBJ2-1,.,few,TGTGCCAGCAGTTACGTGGACAGCCTTTACAATGAGCAGTTCTTC,CASSYVDSLYNEQFF
TRBV4-2,TRBJ2-1,TRBD2,few,TGTGCCAGCAATTCCATAGCGGGGGGGCCGTACAATGAGCAGTTCTTC,CASNSIAGGPYNEQFF
TRBV6-5,TRBJ1-6,TRBD1,few,TGTGCCAGCAGTTCGGGGACAGGGGTTAACTCACCCCTCCACTTT,CASSSGTGVNSPLHF
TRBV12-3/TRBV12-4,TRBJ2-7,TRBD2,many,TGTGCCAGCAGTTTAGGTGGGGAGGGATACGAGCAGTACTTC,CASSLGGEGYEQYF
TRBV7-6,TRBJ2-1,TRBD1,.,TGTGCCAGCAGCTTAACAGGGGGTCTCTCCAATGAGCAGTTCTTC,CASSLTGGLSNEQFF
TRBV7-6,TRBJ2-7,.,few,TGTGCCAGCAGCCCCGCCGAGGGGCGTATCTACGAGCAGTACTTC,CASSPAEGRIYEQYF
TRBV20-1,TRBJ2-2,.,.,TGCAGTGCTAGAGGACCGGGGGCAGGGGCCGGGGAGCTGTTTTTT,CSARGPGAGAGELFF
TRBV7-8,TRBJ2-7,.,many,TGTGCCAGCAGCTTAGTGGGGGGGCCTAACGAGCAGTACTTC,CASSLVGGPNEQYF
TRBV7-8,TRBJ2-3,.,many,TGTGCCAGCAGCCCTCAACCCACAGATACGCAGTATTTT,CASSPQPTDTQYF
TRBV7-6,TRBJ2-1,.,.,TGTGCCAACAGCTTAGTAAAGGGAACTACAGGGCATGAGCAGTTCTTC,CANSLVKGTTGHEQFF
TRBV6-5,TRBJ1-1,.,.,TGTGCCAGCAGTTACGGCAGGGGCACTGAAGTTTTCTTT,CASSYGRGTEVFF
TRBV7-6,TRBJ2-1,.,many,TGTGCCAGCAGCAGTCTACAGGGCTCAAGCTCCTACAATGAGCAGTTCTTC,CASSSLQGSSSYNEQFF
TRBV11-2,TRBJ2-1,.,few,TGTGCCAGTTCGGGGGCATTTTACAATGAGCAGTTCTTC,CASSGAFYNEQFF
TRBV12-3/TRBV12-4,TRBJ1-2,.,few,TGTGCCAGCAACCGCCATGCCATTTATGGCTACACCTTC,CASNRHAIYGYTF
TRBV4-1,TRBJ1-2,.,few,TGTGCCAGCAGCCAAGAGGGAGTGAACAACTATGGCTACACCTTC,CASSQEGVNNYGYTF
TRBV6-1,TRBJ2-7,.,many,TGTGCCAGCAGTCCTCGAACAGTGGGGGGACCCTACGAGCAGTACTTC,CASSPRTVGGPYEQYF
TRBV7-8,TRBJ2-5,TRBD2,.,TGTGCCAGCAGTAACGGGCGGGGGGGCTTCCGAGAGACCCAGTACTTC,CASSNGRGGFRETQYF
TRBV2,TRBJ2-7,TRBD2,.,TGTGCCAGCAGGGGACTAGCGGCCTACGAGCAGTACTTC,CASRGLAAYEQYF
TRBV13,TRBJ1-1,TRBD1,.,TGTGCCAGCAGCTTCACCCGACAGGGTAGGGTTGGATGGACTGAAGCTTTCTTT,CASSFTRQGRVGWTEAFF
TRBV6-5,TRBJ2-2,TRBD2,.,TGTGCCACCCTACCGACTAGCGGGGGGGCGAAGGGGACCGGGGAGCTGTTTTTT,CATLPTSGGAKGTGELFF